One and the same sample provided the 3 T cell receptor beta chains below, sequenced in a study of blood T cell repertoires in COVID-19. The method was immunoSEQ multiplex PCR; TCRdb's version includes in-frame clones alone and lacks a portion of them. This table has 250,000 to 350,000 clones, roughly 90% appearing once. Sequencing used peripheral blood. The origin of the receptors is a young man with acute or convalescent COVID-19.

V gene TRBV19 combines with J gene TRBJ2-7, with 8 bases aligning to TRBD2. The CDR3 is 17 residues long. The ends lost 5 bases at V and 3 bases at J; junction bases unmatched: 15. Germline V gene lookup returns CDR1 LNHDA and CDR2 SQIVND (reference sequence). CDR3 DNA: TGTGCCAGTAGTGACCCCGGGAGTCGAGCGGGAGTCTACGAGCAGTACTTC. This gives the protein CASSDPGSRAGVYEQYF. The whole variable domain, filled in from reference TRBV19 and TRBJ2-7, reads DGGITQSPKYLFRKEGQNVTLSCEQNLNHDAMYWYRQDPGQGLRLIYYSQIVNDFQKGDIAEGYSVSREKKESFPLTVTSAQKNPTAFYLCASSDPGSRAGVYEQYFGPGTRLTVT.

In the case of this clone: The sample holds other DNA sequences that translate to the same CDR3. The chain uses TRBV19 and TRBJ2-1; D possibly corresponds to TRBD2 (7 bases). The germline CDR1 and CDR2 sequences are LNHDA and SQIVND (reference sequence). V was cut by 3 bases and J by 4 bases, with 13 bases left in between. The CDR3 loop spans 15 amino acids. CDR3: CASSIFRGAYNEQFF. The CDR3 DNA reads as TGTGCCAGTAGTATCTTCCGGGGGGCGTACAATGAGCAGTTCTTC. Full variable domain (outside the CDR3, taken from reference TRBV19 and TRBJ2-1): DGGITQSPKYLFRKEGQNVTLSCEQNLNHDAMYWYRQDPGQGLRLIYYSQIVNDFQKGDIAEGYSVSREKKESFPLTVTSAQKNPTAFYLCASSIFRGAYNEQFFGPGTRLTVL.

The rearrangement joins TRBV3-1 (or the pseudogene TRBV3-2) to TRBJ1-4; D perhaps matches TRBD1 (5 bases). Germline loops: CDR1 LGHDT, CDR2 YNNKEL (reference sequence). With 4 bases removed from V and 2 bases from J, the gap between germline ends came to 11 bases. CDR3 length: 15 amino acids. CDR3 residues: CASSRNRLTNEKLFF. The CDR3 DNA is TGTGCCAGCAGCCGGAACAGGCTGACTAATGAAAAACTGTTTTTT.